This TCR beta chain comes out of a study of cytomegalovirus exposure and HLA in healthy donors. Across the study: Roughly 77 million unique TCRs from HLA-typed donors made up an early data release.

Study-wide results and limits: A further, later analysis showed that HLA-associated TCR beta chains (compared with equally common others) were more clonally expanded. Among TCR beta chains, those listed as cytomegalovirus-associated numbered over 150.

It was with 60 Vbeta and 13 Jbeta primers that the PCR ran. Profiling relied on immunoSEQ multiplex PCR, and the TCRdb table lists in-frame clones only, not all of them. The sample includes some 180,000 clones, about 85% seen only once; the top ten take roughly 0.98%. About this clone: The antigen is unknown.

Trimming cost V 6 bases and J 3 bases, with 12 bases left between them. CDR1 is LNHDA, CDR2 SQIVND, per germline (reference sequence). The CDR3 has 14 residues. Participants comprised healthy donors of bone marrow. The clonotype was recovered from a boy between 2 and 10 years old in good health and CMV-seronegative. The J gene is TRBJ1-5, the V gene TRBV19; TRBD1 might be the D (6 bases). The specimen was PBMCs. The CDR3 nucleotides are TGTGCCAGTAGCAACAGGGCGCTCAATCAGCCCCAGCATTTT. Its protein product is CASSNRALNQPQHF. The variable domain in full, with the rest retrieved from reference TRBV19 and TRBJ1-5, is DGGITQSPKYLFRKEGQNVTLSCEQNLNHDAMYWYRQDPGQGLRLIYYSQIVNDFQKGDIAEGYSVSREKKESFPLTVTSAQKNPTAFYLCASSNRALNQPQHFGDGTRLSIL.